One T cell receptor beta chain is described in this entry. Trimming left V 0 bases short and J 1 base short, with 12 bases between. In germline, CDR1 is SGHRS, CDR2 YFSETQ. CDR3 length: 16 residues. TCRdb's copy holds only in-frame clones and misses some; the assay was immunoSEQ multiplex PCR. Counted here are some 150,000 clones, under 95% occurring once; the ten biggest clones make up around 1.8%. The sample originates from a study of T cell responses to AZD1222 COVID-19 vaccine. This chain links TRBV5-1 with TRBJ2-3; D possibly corresponds to TRBD2 (5 bases). The sequence was obtained from an adult who received the AZD1222 COVID-19 vaccine. The input for sequencing was peripheral blood, taken 28 days after the second AZD1222 dose. CDR3 DNA: TGCGCCAGCAGCTTGGCAGCGGTTGTGGGCACAGATACGCAGTATTTT. Amino acids: CASSLAAVVGTDTQYF.